These T cell receptor beta chains were read from a single sample in a study of blood T cell repertoires in COVID-19. Assay: immunoSEQ multiplex PCR; the TCRdb copy retains only in-frame clones and omits some. The sample yields some 320,000 clones, 85% seen once. Sequences were obtained from PBMCs or T cells enriched from blood (not recorded which). The receptors were sampled from a woman aged 25 to 39 who had been exposed to COVID-19. CDR3s include the opening cysteine and the closing phenylalanine or tryptophan. A D gene is named only where the DNA matches it firmly. Some rows have no size entry. The others give once, few or many, or a class for an expanded clone.

v_gene: TRBV6-6
j_gene: TRBJ2-7
d_gene: TRBD2
abundance: NA
CDR3aa: CASSYGGTKVDEQYF
CDR3nt: TGTGCCAGCAGCTACGGGGGGACTAAAGTCGACGAGCAGTACTTC

v_gene: TRBV7-3
j_gene: TRBJ2-5
d_gene: NA
abundance: once
CDR3aa: CASSPLPRAGGQETQYF
CDR3nt: TGTGCCAGCAGCCCACTCCCCCGAGCAGGGGGGCAAGAGACCCAGTACTTC

v_gene: TRBV27
j_gene: TRBJ1-1
d_gene: NA
abundance: NA
CDR3aa: CASSSLQGNTEAFF
CDR3nt: TGTGCCAGCAGTTCCCTACAGGGAAACACTGAAGCTTTCTTT

v_gene: TRBV5-1
j_gene: TRBJ2-7
d_gene: NA
abundance: NA
CDR3aa: CASSLDRARNEQYF
CDR3nt: TGCGCCAGCAGCTTGGACAGGGCTCGCAACGAGCAGTACTTC

v_gene: TRBV14
j_gene: TRBJ1-1
d_gene: NA
abundance: NA
CDR3aa: CASSQYGEEAFF
CDR3nt: TGTGCCAGCAGCCAATACGGGGAAGAAGCTTTCTTT

v_gene: TRBV4-1
j_gene: TRBJ2-2
d_gene: TRBD2
abundance: NA
CDR3aa: CASSPIPTSGGGTGELFF
CDR3nt: TGCGCCAGCAGCCCGATTCCCACTAGCGGGGGAGGGACCGGGGAGCTGTTTTTT

v_gene: TRBV9
j_gene: TRBJ1-5
d_gene: NA
abundance: NA
CDR3aa: CASSADGGSQPQHF
CDR3nt: TGTGCCAGCAGCGCCGACGGGGGTAGTCAGCCCCAGCATTTT

v_gene: TRBV11-2
j_gene: TRBJ1-6
d_gene: NA
abundance: NA
CDR3aa: CASSGLQGDNSPLHF
CDR3nt: TGTGCCAGCAGCGGGCTACAGGGAGATAATTCACCCCTCCACTTT

v_gene: TRBV7-9
j_gene: TRBJ2-3
d_gene: TRBD1
abundance: NA
CDR3aa: CASSFLTGLSADTQYF
CDR3nt: TGTGCCAGCAGCTTTTTGACAGGGCTTTCAGCAGATACGCAGTATTTT

v_gene: TRBV28
j_gene: TRBJ2-5
d_gene: NA
abundance: NA
CDR3aa: CASSLAQGRETQYF
CDR3nt: TGTGCCAGCAGTTTGGCCCAGGGTCGAGAGACCCAGTACTTC

v_gene: TRBV6-5
j_gene: TRBJ2-7
d_gene: NA
abundance: NA
CDR3aa: CASSSSGSSYEQYF
CDR3nt: TGTGCCAGCAGTTCCTCCGGGAGCTCCTACGAGCAGTACTTC

v_gene: TRBV28
j_gene: TRBJ2-7
d_gene: NA
abundance: NA
CDR3aa: CASTTGLFYEQYF
CDR3nt: TGTGCCAGCACCACCGGACTATTCTACGAGCAGTACTTC

v_gene: TRBV5-1
j_gene: TRBJ2-7
d_gene: NA
abundance: NA
CDR3aa: CASSLFQGTYEQYF
CDR3nt: TGCGCCAGCAGCTTGTTTCAGGGAACCTACGAGCAGTACTTC

v_gene: TRBV4-3
j_gene: TRBJ2-3
d_gene: NA
abundance: NA
CDR3aa: CASSQESGLADTQYF
CDR3nt: TGCGCCAGCAGCCAAGAGTCAGGGTTGGCAGATACGCAGTATTTT

v_gene: TRBV12-3/TRBV12-4
j_gene: TRBJ2-5
d_gene: TRBD2
abundance: NA
CDR3aa: CASRTTSRETQYF
CDR3nt: TGTGCCAGCAGGACGACTAGCCGGGAGACCCAGTACTTC

v_gene: TRBV6-6
j_gene: TRBJ2-1
d_gene: NA
abundance: NA
CDR3aa: CASSQPSVEQFF
CDR3nt: TGTGCCAGCAGTCAGCCTAGCGTTGAGCAGTTCTTC

v_gene: TRBV13
j_gene: TRBJ1-2
d_gene: NA
abundance: NA
CDR3aa: CASSLGGGLYGYTF
CDR3nt: TGTGCCAGCAGCTTAGGCGGGGGACTCTATGGCTACACCTTC

v_gene: TRBV5-1
j_gene: TRBJ1-2
d_gene: NA
abundance: NA
CDR3aa: CASSLDSVGYTF
CDR3nt: TGCGCCAGCAGCTTGGATTCGGTTGGCTACACCTTC

v_gene: TRBV3-1/TRBV3-2
j_gene: TRBJ2-2
d_gene: TRBD2
abundance: once
CDR3aa: CATTGLASTGELFF
CDR3nt: TGTGCCACTACGGGACTAGCTTCCACCGGGGAGCTGTTTTTT

v_gene: TRBV5-1
j_gene: TRBJ1-1
d_gene: NA
abundance: NA
CDR3aa: CASSQGGNTEAFF
CDR3nt: TGCGCCAGCAGTCAGGGCGGAAACACTGAAGCTTTCTTT

v_gene: TRBV3-1/TRBV3-2
j_gene: TRBJ1-2
d_gene: NA
abundance: NA
CDR3aa: CASSQLQGNGYTF
CDR3nt: TGTGCCAGCAGCCAGTTGCAGGGTAATGGCTACACCTTC

v_gene: TRBV6-5
j_gene: TRBJ1-6
d_gene: NA
abundance: NA
CDR3aa: CASSYTLGHLNSPLHF
CDR3nt: TGTGCCAGCAGTTATACCCTGGGACATCTTAATTCACCCCTCCACTTT